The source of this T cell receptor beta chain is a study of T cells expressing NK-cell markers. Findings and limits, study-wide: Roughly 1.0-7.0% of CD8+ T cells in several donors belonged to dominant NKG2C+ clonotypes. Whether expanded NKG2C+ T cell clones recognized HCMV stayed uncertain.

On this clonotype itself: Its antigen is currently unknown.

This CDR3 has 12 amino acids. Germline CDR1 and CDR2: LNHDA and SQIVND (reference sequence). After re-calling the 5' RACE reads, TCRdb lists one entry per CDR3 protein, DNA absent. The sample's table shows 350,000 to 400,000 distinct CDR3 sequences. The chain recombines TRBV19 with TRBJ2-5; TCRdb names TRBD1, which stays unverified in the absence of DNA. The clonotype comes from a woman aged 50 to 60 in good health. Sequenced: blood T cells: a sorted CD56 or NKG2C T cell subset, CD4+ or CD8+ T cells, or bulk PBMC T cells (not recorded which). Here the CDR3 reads CASRTGQETQYF.